Listed below are T cell receptor beta chains from one sample, sequenced in a study of cytotoxic CD8 clonotypes in ibrutinib-treated CLL. Clones were sequenced by immunoSEQ multiplex PCR, and TCRdb holds only the in-frame ones, with some missing. The sample carries tens of thousands of clones, less than 80% recorded once. The sequencing used PBMCs, collected before ibrutinib treatment. Receptors were obtained from a human donor with chronic lymphocytic leukemia. CDR3s include the opening cysteine and the closing phenylalanine or tryptophan. The D gene is left open where the match is weak. Size values are once, few and many counts, or a class for expanded clones, and some rows have none.

abundance: NA
v_gene: TRBV27
d_gene: NA
j_gene: TRBJ2-2
CDR3nt: TGTGCCAGCAGTTCGCACAGCCTCACCGGGGAGCTGTTTTTT
CDR3aa: CASSSHSLTGELFF

abundance: NA
v_gene: TRBV29-1
d_gene: NA
j_gene: TRBJ2-1
CDR3nt: TGCAGCCTTACCAGGGGGACTTCCTACAATGAGCAGTTCTTC
CDR3aa: CSLTRGTSYNEQFF

abundance: NA
v_gene: TRBV7-2
d_gene: NA
j_gene: TRBJ1-2
CDR3nt: TGTGCCAGCAGCTTAGAAGGGGGGGTAGGCTACACCTTC
CDR3aa: CASSLEGGVGYTF

abundance: NA
v_gene: TRBV6-1
d_gene: TRBD2
j_gene: TRBJ2-3
CDR3nt: TGTGCCAGCACCTATCTAGCGGGAGCCGCAGATACGCAGTATTTT
CDR3aa: CASTYLAGAADTQYF

abundance: NA
v_gene: TRBV18
d_gene: NA
j_gene: TRBJ2-7
CDR3nt: TGTGCCAGCTCACCGACGGCCAATCGCTACGAGCAGTACTTC
CDR3aa: CASSPTANRYEQYF

abundance: NA
v_gene: TRBV21-1
d_gene: NA
j_gene: TRBJ2-7
CDR3nt: TGTGCCAGCAGCAAAGCGGGACCTGAACTGGACGTCGAGCAGTACTTC
CDR3aa: CASSKAGPELDVEQYF

abundance: once
v_gene: TRBV18
d_gene: TRBD1
j_gene: TRBJ1-4
CDR3nt: TGTGCCAGCTCACCAATCAGGGGGCAGTGGGAAAAACTGTTTTTT
CDR3aa: CASSPIRGQWEKLFF

abundance: NA
v_gene: TRBV4-1
d_gene: TRBD2
j_gene: TRBJ2-1
CDR3nt: TGCGCCAGCAGCCAACTCGGCCTAGCGGGAGGATCATCCTACAATGAGCAGTTCTTC
CDR3aa: CASSQLGLAGGSSYNEQFF

abundance: NA
v_gene: TRBV13
d_gene: NA
j_gene: TRBJ2-7
CDR3nt: TGTGCCAGCTCGGGGCGGGGACACTCCTACGAGCAGTACTTC
CDR3aa: CASSGRGHSYEQYF

abundance: NA
v_gene: TRBV28
d_gene: NA
j_gene: TRBJ2-7
CDR3nt: TGTGCCAGCAGTCCGCCCGGGGCCGGATCCTACGAGCAGTACTTC
CDR3aa: CASSPPGAGSYEQYF

abundance: NA
v_gene: TRBV6-1
d_gene: TRBD2
j_gene: TRBJ2-3
CDR3nt: TGTGCCAGCAGTGTAAGCGGGGGTAGCACAGATACGCAGTATTTT
CDR3aa: CASSVSGGSTDTQYF

abundance: NA
v_gene: TRBV6-5
d_gene: TRBD1
j_gene: TRBJ1-2
CDR3nt: TGTGCCAGCAGTTCGCGCGACAGGGGACGTGGAGGCTACACCTTC
CDR3aa: CASSSRDRGRGGYTF

abundance: few
v_gene: TRBV27
d_gene: NA
j_gene: TRBJ2-2
CDR3nt: TGTGCCAGCAGTTTAAGTTCCCTCTGGGAAGGGAACACCGGGGAGCTGTTTTTT
CDR3aa: CASSLSSLWEGNTGELFF

abundance: NA
v_gene: TRBV7-9
d_gene: NA
j_gene: TRBJ2-1
CDR3nt: TGTGCCAGCAGCTTATCGAGCTCCTACAATGAGCAGTTCTTC
CDR3aa: CASSLSSSYNEQFF

abundance: NA
v_gene: TRBV6-6
d_gene: NA
j_gene: TRBJ2-2
CDR3nt: TGTGCCAGCCTAAGTAGGACCGGGGAGCTGTTTTTT
CDR3aa: CASLSRTGELFF

abundance: once
v_gene: TRBV28
d_gene: NA
j_gene: TRBJ1-2
CDR3nt: TGTGCCAGCAGTTTAAACGCCCACCCCTATGGCTACACCTTC
CDR3aa: CASSLNAHPYGYTF

abundance: few
v_gene: TRBV19
d_gene: TRBD1
j_gene: TRBJ1-2
CDR3nt: TGTGCCAGTAGTATAGCGACAGGGTCTAACTATGGCTACACCTTC
CDR3aa: CASSIATGSNYGYTF

abundance: NA
v_gene: TRBV6-6
d_gene: NA
j_gene: TRBJ1-5
CDR3nt: TGTGCCAGCAGTTACCAAGATAGCAATCAGCCCCAGCATTTT
CDR3aa: CASSYQDSNQPQHF

abundance: NA
v_gene: TRBV5-1
d_gene: TRBD1
j_gene: TRBJ1-2
CDR3nt: TGCGCCAGCAGCCCCGGAGGGGCAGGGGGCCTGGATGGCTACACCTTC
CDR3aa: CASSPGGAGGLDGYTF

abundance: NA
v_gene: TRBV11-3
d_gene: TRBD2
j_gene: TRBJ2-5
CDR3nt: TGTGCCAGCAGCTTAGGACTAGCGGGAGTCCAAGAGACCCAGTACTTC
CDR3aa: CASSLGLAGVQETQYF

abundance: NA
v_gene: TRBV10-1
d_gene: TRBD1
j_gene: TRBJ1-1
CDR3nt: TGCGCCAGCAGTGGGGACAGTTACACTGAAGCTTTCTTT
CDR3aa: CASSGDSYTEAFF

abundance: NA
v_gene: TRBV10-3
d_gene: TRBD1
j_gene: TRBJ1-5
CDR3nt: TGTGCCATCAACGGGGACTCAGGGGGGCCCCAGCATTTT
CDR3aa: CAINGDSGGPQHF

abundance: NA
v_gene: TRBV12-2
d_gene: NA
j_gene: TRBJ2-7
CDR3nt: TGTGCAAGTCGCTTAGCGGTCATATTAACAGGGTTCTCCTACGAGCAGTACTTC
CDR3aa: CASRLAVILTGFSYEQYF

abundance: NA
v_gene: TRBV14
d_gene: NA
j_gene: TRBJ1-3
CDR3nt: TGTGCCAGCAGCCAAGGGGCAGGGGCTGGAAACACCATATATTTT
CDR3aa: CASSQGAGAGNTIYF

abundance: NA
v_gene: TRBV11-1
d_gene: TRBD2
j_gene: TRBJ2-2
CDR3nt: TGTGCCAGCCGGACTAGCGGGAGCCCCGGGGAGCTGTTTTTT
CDR3aa: CASRTSGSPGELFF

abundance: NA
v_gene: TRBV28
d_gene: NA
j_gene: TRBJ1-1
CDR3nt: TGTGCCAGCAGTCAGGTGGACACTGAAGCTTTCTTT
CDR3aa: CASSQVDTEAFF

abundance: once
v_gene: TRBV27
d_gene: NA
j_gene: TRBJ2-3
CDR3nt: TGTGCCAGCAGTTTATCGGCCAGGGCATTGAATACGCAGTATTTT
CDR3aa: CASSLSARALNTQYF

abundance: NA
v_gene: TRBV18
d_gene: NA
j_gene: TRBJ2-7
CDR3nt: TGTGCCAGCTCACCCCAGGGACGATCGACCCACGAGCAGTACTTC
CDR3aa: CASSPQGRSTHEQYF

abundance: few
v_gene: TRBV6-5
d_gene: TRBD2
j_gene: TRBJ2-7
CDR3nt: TGTGCCAGCAGGACTAGCGGTACCTACGAGCAGTACTTC
CDR3aa: CASRTSGTYEQYF

abundance: once
v_gene: TRBV7-9
d_gene: TRBD1
j_gene: TRBJ2-3
CDR3nt: TGTGCCAGCAGCCGACAGGGTAGCACAGATACGCAGTATTTT
CDR3aa: CASSRQGSTDTQYF

abundance: NA
v_gene: TRBV2
d_gene: TRBD1
j_gene: TRBJ1-2
CDR3nt: TGTGCCAGCAGTGATCGGGCAGGGGGCGATAACTATGGCTACACCTTC
CDR3aa: CASSDRAGGDNYGYTF

abundance: once
v_gene: TRBV6-6
d_gene: NA
j_gene: TRBJ2-5
CDR3nt: TGTGCCAGCAGTTACTCGATTGAAGGGGATGAGACCCAGTACTTC
CDR3aa: CASSYSIEGDETQYF

abundance: medium-sized
v_gene: TRBV28
d_gene: NA
j_gene: TRBJ2-3
CDR3nt: TGTGCCAGCAGTTTTGCAGCGGCATTCACGATGGATACGCAGTATTTT
CDR3aa: CASSFAAAFTMDTQYF

abundance: NA
v_gene: TRBV7-2
d_gene: NA
j_gene: TRBJ2-2
CDR3nt: TGTGCCAGCAGCTTAGATCTTGGCTGGGTACCCGGGGAGCTGTTTTTT
CDR3aa: CASSLDLGWVPGELFF

abundance: NA
v_gene: TRBV7-2
d_gene: NA
j_gene: TRBJ2-1
CDR3nt: TGTGCCAGCAGCTTAAATGGCGCGAGTTCCACTTCCAATGAGCAGTTCTTC
CDR3aa: CASSLNGASSTSNEQFF

abundance: NA
v_gene: TRBV27
d_gene: TRBD2
j_gene: TRBJ2-7
CDR3nt: TGTGCCAGCAGTTTGATGAGCGGGAGGTCCTCCTACGAGCAGTACTTC
CDR3aa: CASSLMSGRSSYEQYF

abundance: NA
v_gene: TRBV7-2
d_gene: NA
j_gene: TRBJ1-6
CDR3nt: TGTGCCAGCAGCTTAGGGTCGGGCTCCTATAATTCACCCCTCCACTTT
CDR3aa: CASSLGSGSYNSPLHF

abundance: few
v_gene: TRBV10-3
d_gene: TRBD1
j_gene: TRBJ2-3
CDR3nt: TGTGCCATCAGTGGGGGGACAGGCGAATTCACAGATACGCAGTATTTT
CDR3aa: CAISGGTGEFTDTQYF

abundance: NA
v_gene: TRBV5-5
d_gene: TRBD1
j_gene: TRBJ2-7
CDR3nt: TGTGCCAGCAGCTTGTCAGGGGGCAGCTCCTACGAGCAGTACTTC
CDR3aa: CASSLSGGSSYEQYF

abundance: NA
v_gene: TRBV13
d_gene: TRBD2
j_gene: TRBJ2-1
CDR3nt: TGTGCCAGCACCTCTAGCGGACCCTCCTACAATGAGCAGTTCTTC
CDR3aa: CASTSSGPSYNEQFF

abundance: NA
v_gene: TRBV15
d_gene: NA
j_gene: TRBJ1-2
CDR3nt: TGTGCCACCAGCAGAGACCGAACGTATGGCTACACCTTC
CDR3aa: CATSRDRTYGYTF

abundance: few
v_gene: TRBV7-2
d_gene: NA
j_gene: TRBJ1-2
CDR3nt: TGTGCCAGCAGCAAACAAATCAGCGGGTATGGCTACACCTTC
CDR3aa: CASSKQISGYGYTF

abundance: few
v_gene: TRBV2
d_gene: NA
j_gene: TRBJ1-1
CDR3nt: TGTGCCAGCAGTATACAGGGAACCAGCACTGAAGCTTTCTTT
CDR3aa: CASSIQGTSTEAFF

abundance: NA
v_gene: TRBV12-5
d_gene: TRBD2
j_gene: TRBJ2-7
CDR3nt: TGTGCTAGTGGTTTGGTACGGCGGGGGGCCTACGAGCAGTACTTC
CDR3aa: CASGLVRRGAYEQYF

abundance: NA
v_gene: TRBV27
d_gene: NA
j_gene: TRBJ2-3
CDR3nt: TGTGCCAGCAGTTTATTGGGCAGGGTGATCATAGGGACAGATACGCAGTATTTT
CDR3aa: CASSLLGRVIIGTDTQYF

abundance: NA
v_gene: TRBV19
d_gene: NA
j_gene: TRBJ2-2
CDR3nt: TGTGCCAGTAGTGGGCGGGCCCCGAACACCGGGGAGCTGTTTTTT
CDR3aa: CASSGRAPNTGELFF

abundance: NA
v_gene: TRBV19
d_gene: NA
j_gene: TRBJ1-1
CDR3nt: TGTGCCAGCACCTCTCAAGGATCGAGCACTGAAGCTTTCTTT
CDR3aa: CASTSQGSSTEAFF

abundance: NA
v_gene: TRBV7-9
d_gene: NA
j_gene: TRBJ2-5
CDR3nt: TGTGCCAGCAGCTCGGCGGGCGGGGCCCGGGGGACCCAGTACTTC
CDR3aa: CASSSAGGARGTQYF

abundance: NA
v_gene: TRBV28
d_gene: NA
j_gene: TRBJ2-5
CDR3nt: TGTGCCAGCAGCCCCATAAAGAGGGCACATCAAGAGACCCAGTACTTC
CDR3aa: CASSPIKRAHQETQYF

abundance: NA
v_gene: TRBV7-9
d_gene: NA
j_gene: TRBJ2-3
CDR3nt: TGTGCCAGCAGCTCATGGGGCCAGTCAGATACGCAGTATTTT
CDR3aa: CASSSWGQSDTQYF

abundance: few
v_gene: TRBV19
d_gene: NA
j_gene: TRBJ1-2
CDR3nt: TGTGCCAGTAGTATCGGACTAGGGACCGCCTGGGACTATGGCTACACCTTC
CDR3aa: CASSIGLGTAWDYGYTF

abundance: NA
v_gene: TRBV7-7
d_gene: NA
j_gene: TRBJ2-7
CDR3nt: TGTGCCATAGGGGGGCTTGCGGTGGGCGAGCAGTACTTC
CDR3aa: CAIGGLAVGEQYF

abundance: few
v_gene: TRBV7-2
d_gene: NA
j_gene: TRBJ2-7
CDR3nt: TGTGCCAGCAGCTCCCCCTCCGTCCCGGGACGCTCCTACGAGCAGTACTTC
CDR3aa: CASSSPSVPGRSYEQYF

abundance: once
v_gene: TRBV15
d_gene: NA
j_gene: TRBJ2-5
CDR3nt: TGTGCCACCAGCAGAGGGACTAACCAAGAGACCCAGTACTTC
CDR3aa: CATSRGTNQETQYF